This T cell receptor (beta chain) was recorded in a study of shared clonotypes between healthy human individuals. Sorted-subset replicate PCR reactions contained 200 ng DNA, corresponding to some 30,000 T cell genomes. Method: immunoSEQ multiplex PCR; TCRdb's copy keeps in-frame clones and lacks some. The sample includes a few million clones, roughly 90% seen only once; the top ten take around 0.38%. V lost 6 bases and J 1 base, leaving 10 bases between the germline ends. The CDR3 runs 13 residues. Germline CDR1 MNHEY, CDR2 SVGAGI. Sequencing input: naive CD4+ T cells from PBMCs. Indicated subset: CD45RA+ positively selected. The sequence came from a man aged 18 to 29 in good health. Some clones in this sample may be carry-over from other donors' samples. This chain links TRBV6-5 with TRBJ2-7; D unclear. Here the CDR3 DNA reads TGTGCCAGCAGCCTCCAGGTATCCTACGAGCAGTACTTC. Its translation: CASSLQVSYEQYF.